The rows below give T cell receptor beta chains drawn from one sample of a study of regulatory T cells in long-lasting Graves disease. TCRdb ran MiXCR on the multiplex PCR reads and lists one entry per CDR3 protein. This table holds some 460,000 distinct CDR3 sequences, 15% to 20% found once. The same data also contributed to another study, on T cells in Graves' hyperthyroidism and ophthalmopathy.

The sample in question was peripheral blood mononuclear cells (PBMCs), obtained at new diagnosis, from a patient treated with antithyroid drugs. These receptors were collected from a man between 35 and 55 years old with Graves disease. CDR3s leave out the opening cysteine and the closing phenylalanine or tryptophan. Only part of the rows carry a size: once, few, many, or a class if the clone is expanded.

v_call	clone_size	j_call	cdr3_aa
TRBV7-2	many	TRBJ1-2	ASSLLGGAGYT
TRBV15	few	TRBJ2-3	ATSRYTDTQY
TRBV20-1	few	TRBJ2-4	SARHRAKNIQY
TRBV28	many	TRBJ2-7	ASSFIGGRAGEQY
TRBV28	many	TRBJ2-2	ASSLLGQENTGELF
TRBV12-3/TRBV12-4	NA	TRBJ1-1	ASSRGRLNTEAF
TRBV5-1	few	TRBJ1-1	ASSLVGGATDTEAF
TRBV15	few	TRBJ2-7	ATSRADSTYEQY
TRBV7-2	few	TRBJ2-7	ASSLRTSSHEQY
TRBV15	NA	TRBJ2-1	ATSRASGAKSYNEQF
TRBV7-9	few	TRBJ1-4	ASSLAWSSLVPTNEKLF
TRBV6-5	many	TRBJ1-1	ASSYFRNTEAF
TRBV20-1	many	TRBJ1-1	SATQGAGNTEAF
TRBV6-1	many	TRBJ2-7	ASRPSSGAYEQY
TRBV7-6	NA	TRBJ2-3	ASSASGGSTDTQY
TRBV7-2	NA	TRBJ2-3	ASSSGLAGEDTQY
TRBV30	few	TRBJ2-1	AWSTGTGVYVRSYNEQF
TRBV5-1	many	TRBJ2-2	ASSHPSGELF
TRBV24-1	many	TRBJ2-5	ATSDPGALQETQY
TRBV12-3/TRBV12-4	NA	TRBJ2-1	ASSSGQLAGTSYNEQF
TRBV4-1	few	TRBJ2-3	ASSQDQASDTQY
TRBV19	few	TRBJ1-5	ASKISRAGRGNQPQH
TRBV9	NA	TRBJ2-2	ASSVGEGLINTGELF
TRBV6-2/TRBV6-3	few	TRBJ2-3	ASQVTGVEDTQY
TRBV6-2/TRBV6-3	NA	TRBJ2-4	ASRGTGQGQGIQY
TRBV12-3/TRBV12-4	NA	TRBJ2-7	ASSFPGQASYEQY
TRBV28	many	TRBJ2-3	ASSPFLGAGERTDTQY
TRBV19	few	TRBJ2-1	ASSIGPGTSGIGGHVNEQF
TRBV24-1	once	TRBJ2-1	ATSDSFSYNEQF
TRBV7-3	NA	TRBJ2-2	ASSLTGSGGPGELF
TRBV27	NA	TRBJ2-1	ASSTYQSSYNEQF
TRBV7-2	few	TRBJ1-2	ASSFVNPRDDNGYT
TRBV7-9	NA	TRBJ2-7	ASSPPGRAYEQY
TRBV2	few	TRBJ2-2	ATGATGVSGELF
TRBV25-1	many	TRBJ2-7	ASSDLPGFEQY
TRBV30	many	TRBJ1-1	AWSIGDAEAF
TRBV12-3/TRBV12-4	many	TRBJ2-1	ASSFPGLAGKEQF
TRBV12-3/TRBV12-4	NA	TRBJ2-1	ASSPLAGGSYNERF
TRBV14	NA	TRBJ1-6	ASSPRTAPNSPLH
TRBV12-3/TRBV12-4	few	TRBJ2-3	ASSLGGLASSTDTQY
TRBV30	NA	TRBJ2-5	ACKPGLAGRETQY
TRBV14	few	TRBJ1-1	ASSQSGGWSNTEAF
TRBV30	many	TRBJ2-7	AWSTGPYEQY
TRBV12-3/TRBV12-4	few	TRBJ2-7	ASTFSSGAYEQY
TRBV7-2	many	TRBJ2-1	ASEGPAYNEQF
TRBV6-1	NA	TRBJ1-5	ASSRRTGEGASNQPQH
TRBV15	NA	TRBJ2-5	ATSRDARAQY
TRBV20-1	few	TRBJ1-5	SAKRTGINQPQH
TRBV2	NA	TRBJ2-6	ASRAPDISGANVLT
TRBV29-1	NA	TRBJ2-7	SVEDRPGVSGRL
TRBV6-1	NA	TRBJ1-5	ASSEYRIESNQPQH
TRBV2	many	TRBJ1-1	ATSVGGNTEAF
TRBV6-2/TRBV6-3	NA	TRBJ2-7	ASSYLRTGGYEQY
TRBV6-5	NA	TRBJ1-1	ASSYNYRTGFDTEAF
TRBV2	many	TRBJ2-7	ASLLRLTSGRPSYEQY
TRBV12-3/TRBV12-4	many	TRBJ2-4	ASSPRAGAKNIQY
TRBV11-2	NA	TRBJ2-3	ASSFQGGSNADTQY